What follows is one T cell receptor beta chain and its context. Its antigen is unidentified. The data belong to a study of blood T cells in healthy people across ages. The CDR3 spans 14 residues. The germline CDR1 and CDR2 sequences are SNHLY and FYNNEI. Findings of the study overall: Expanded clonotype changes were possibly confounded by unknown donor CMV status.

The use of a sample-barcoded 5' primer and a J-beta primer mix characterized a second PCR of 7 to 11 cycles. TCRdb recomputed calls from the 5' RACE reads with MiXCR, one row per CDR3 protein. The sample has about 1.5 million distinct CDR3 sequences; approximately 43% are singletons. The clonotype originates from a woman between 18 and 29 years old in good health. V usage is TRBV2 and J usage is TRBJ2-5; tentative D call: TRBD1 (5 bases). Near its end, the DNA agrees better with TRBJ2-7, so the J call may be wrong. Source material: blood. The CDR3 protein is CASSEAGLTYEQYF. In nucleotides, the CDR3 is TGTGCCAGCAGTGAAGCGGGGCTGACCTACGAGCAGTACTTC.